The rows below give T cell receptor beta chains drawn from one sample of a study of spatial heterogeneity in lung cancer. In TCRdb, the 5' RACE reads were re-called with MiXCR into one record per CDR3 protein. The table shows about 85,000 distinct CDR3 sequences, with under 25% occurring only once. The sample consisted of PBMCs, taken at surgery. The receptors derive from a male donor with early-stage non-small cell lung cancer. Each CDR3 is given with its conserved first and last residue. D genes are given only for firm matches. Some rows have no size entry. The others give once, few or many, or a class for an expanded clone.

V	J	D	size	CDR3	DNA
TRBV27	TRBJ2-5	.	.	CASSSTVSYQETQYF	TGTGCCAGCAGTTCGACCGTCTCGTACCAAGAGACCCAGTACTTC
TRBV5-6	TRBJ1-5	TRBD1	many	CASSLGGQGDNGNQPQHF	TGTGCCAGCAGCTTGGGAGGACAGGGGGACAATGGCAATCAGCCCCAGCATTTT
TRBV5-1	TRBJ2-3	TRBD2	.	CASSPGLAGPPDTQYF	TGCGCCAGCAGCCCGGGACTAGCGGGGCCCCCAGATACGCAGTATTTT
TRBV7-3	TRBJ1-2	.	few	CASSPGPFTGYTF	TGTGCCAGCAGCCCGGGACCGTTTACTGGCTACACCTTC
TRBV3-1	TRBJ1-5	.	.	CASSQEGVGSNQPQHF	TGTGCCAGCAGCCAAGAGGGGGTCGGTAGCAATCAGCCCCAGCATTTT
TRBV5-8	TRBJ2-5	.	many	CASSLALLAEQETQYF	TGTGCCAGCAGCTTGGCCTTATTAGCTGAGCAAGAGACCCAGTACTTC
TRBV14	TRBJ2-1	.	.	CASSQENYNEQFF	TGTGCCAGCAGCCAAGAAAATTACAATGAGCAGTTCTTC
TRBV12-3/TRBV12-4	TRBJ2-3	.	many	CASSPRGLATDTQYF	TGTGCCAGCAGTCCGAGAGGTCTAGCTACAGATACGCAGTATTTT
TRBV5-1	TRBJ2-5	.	few	CASSALRGALETQYF	TGCGCCAGCAGCGCCCTCCGGGGGGCTTTAGAGACCCAGTACTTC
TRBV12-3/TRBV12-4	TRBJ2-7	TRBD1	.	CASSSRQGALEQYF	TGTGCCAGCAGCTCTCGACAGGGGGCGCTTGAGCAGTACTTC
TRBV4-2	TRBJ2-1	TRBD1	many	CASSQRGQGAQNEQFF	TGTGCCAGCAGCCAGCGAGGACAGGGGGCGCAAAATGAGCAGTTCTTC
TRBV4-1	TRBJ2-3	.	few	CASSQDFGQRADTQYF	TGCGCCAGCAGCCAAGATTTCGGACAGAGGGCAGATACGCAGTATTTT
TRBV6-1	TRBJ2-3	.	.	CASRRTPTSTDTQYF	TGTGCCAGCAGGCGGACACCCACTAGCACAGATACGCAGTATTTT
TRBV7-2	TRBJ2-3	.	many	CASSLASSRPDTQYF	TGTGCCAGCAGCTTAGCGTCTAGCAGGCCAGATACGCAGTATTTT
TRBV12-3/TRBV12-4	TRBJ2-1	TRBD2	many	CASSLGSSGGPEQFF	TGTGCCAGCAGTTTGGGGAGTAGCGGGGGGCCTGAGCAGTTCTTC
TRBV20-1	TRBJ2-1	.	few	CSARSVGGRDSYNEQFF	TGCAGTGCTAGATCTGTGGGCGGGCGGGACTCCTACAATGAGCAGTTCTTC
TRBV28	TRBJ2-5	.	few	CASRLNPQATQYF	TGTGCCAGCAGATTAAATCCACAGGCGACCCAGTACTTC
TRBV20-1	TRBJ2-7	TRBD2	many	CSAESSAGLAPTEQYF	TGCAGTGCTGAGAGTTCAGCGGGACTAGCTCCCACCGAGCAGTACTTC
TRBV20-1	TRBJ2-7	.	few	CSASGQGYEQYF	TGCAGTGCTAGTGGGCAGGGTTACGAGCAGTACTTC
TRBV6-1	TRBJ1-1	.	.	CASTIGNTEAFF	TGTGCCAGCACCATAGGGAACACTGAAGCTTTCTTT
TRBV5-1	TRBJ1-1	.	few	CASSPEGDTEAFF	TGCGCCAGCAGCCCTGAGGGAGACACTGAAGCTTTCTTT
TRBV2	TRBJ2-2	.	.	CASSDSRGNTGELFF	TGTGCCAGCAGTGATTCCAGGGGAAACACCGGGGAGCTGTTTTTT
TRBV4-3	TRBJ2-2	.	many	CASSPTRKNTGELFF	TGCGCCAGCAGCCCGACCAGGAAGAACACCGGGGAGCTGTTTTTT
TRBV11-1	TRBJ2-7	.	.	CASSLLPTNGEQYF	TGTGCCAGCAGCTTACTCCCAACTAACGGCGAGCAGTACTTC
TRBV7-2	TRBJ2-1	.	few	CASSFRDPGDEQFF	TGTGCCAGCAGCTTCCGGGACCCCGGGGATGAGCAGTTCTTC
TRBV2	TRBJ2-1	TRBD2	few	CASSEGLAVLPYNEQFF	TGTGCCAGCAGTGAAGGGCTAGCGGTCCTACCTTACAATGAGCAGTTCTTC
TRBV28	TRBJ1-1	TRBD1	few	CASSLQQGLNTEAFF	TGTGCCAGCAGTTTGCAACAGGGGCTGAACACTGAAGCTTTCTTT
TRBV5-1	TRBJ2-3	TRBD2	few	CASSQTSGGASSTDTQYF	TGCGCCAGCAGCCAAACTAGCGGGGGGGCATCTAGCACAGATACGCAGTATTTT
TRBV27	TRBJ1-4	TRBD1	few	CASSYRGYEKLFF	TGTGCCAGCAGTTACAGGGGTTATGAAAAACTGTTTTTT
TRBV6-4	TRBJ2-4	TRBD2	.	CASSTRLAGTKNIQYF	TGTGCCAGCAGTACCAGACTAGCGGGGACCAAAAACATTCAGTACTTC
TRBV6-2/TRBV6-3	TRBJ1-6	.	few	CASSPGTHSPLHF	TGTGCCAGCAGCCCCGGGACACACTCACCCCTCCACTTT
TRBV2	TRBJ1-6	.	.	CASSAQSSYNSPLHF	TGTGCCAGCAGTGCCCAAAGCTCCTATAATTCACCCCTCCACTTT
TRBV20-1	TRBJ2-1	TRBD2	.	CSARLAGFYEQFF	TGCAGTGCCCGACTAGCGGGGTTCTATGAGCAGTTCTTC
TRBV24-1	TRBJ2-2	.	.	CATSVGPTGELFF	TGTGCCACCAGTGTAGGACCCACCGGGGAGCTGTTTTTT
TRBV9	TRBJ2-5	TRBD1	.	CASSNRDRGQETQYF	TGTGCCAGCAGCAACCGGGACAGGGGACAAGAGACCCAGTACTTC
TRBV3-1	TRBJ2-1	TRBD1	.	CASSRPGQGKNEQFF	TGTGCCAGCAGCCGACCGGGACAGGGTAAGAATGAGCAGTTCTTC
TRBV6-5	TRBJ1-6	.	many	CASSQADTGGSPLHF	TGTGCCAGCAGCCAAGCAGACACCGGGGGTTCACCCCTCCACTTT
TRBV20-1	TRBJ1-1	.	few	CSARDSRRTEAFF	TGCAGTGCTAGGGACAGTCGTCGGACTGAAGCTTTCTTT
TRBV10-3	TRBJ2-5	TRBD1	.	CAISATGGETQYF	TGTGCCATCAGTGCGACAGGGGGAGAGACCCAGTACTTC
TRBV12-3/TRBV12-4	TRBJ2-2	TRBD1	few	CASSPTGSGELFF	TGTGCCAGCAGTCCGACAGGGTCCGGGGAGCTGTTTTTT
TRBV5-6	TRBJ2-5	.	few	CASSLLGRGSRTETQYF	TGTGCCAGCAGCCTGTTGGGGAGAGGGTCTAGGACCGAGACCCAGTACTTC
TRBV10-2	TRBJ2-7	.	few	CASGNSRGNEQYF	TGCGCCAGCGGGAACTCCAGGGGCAACGAGCAGTACTTC
TRBV27	TRBJ1-1	TRBD1	few	CASSPRTGGTTEAFF	TGTGCCAGCAGTCCGCGGACAGGGGGCACCACTGAAGCTTTCTTT
TRBV5-1	TRBJ2-5	TRBD2	.	CASSLASGIVSETQYF	TGCGCCAGCAGCTTGGCTAGCGGGATTGTATCAGAGACCCAGTACTTC
TRBV18	TRBJ2-5	TRBD1	.	CASSRQGTETQYF	TGTGCCAGCTCGCGACAGGGGACGGAGACCCAGTACTTC
TRBV3-1	TRBJ2-7	TRBD2	.	CASSQDPGGRNDEQYF	TGTGCCAGCAGCCAAGATCCGGGGGGAAGGAACGACGAGCAGTACTTC
TRBV5-5	TRBJ2-2	.	.	CASSPPGMNTGELFF	TGTGCCAGCAGCCCTCCGGGGATGAACACCGGGGAGCTGTTTTTT
TRBV10-3	TRBJ1-4	TRBD1	few	CAISVSGTGAEKLFF	TGTGCCATCAGTGTCTCCGGGACAGGGGCTGAAAAACTGTTTTTT
TRBV18	TRBJ2-7	.	.	CASSPGRTSYEQYF	TGTGCCAGCTCACCGGGGAGGACGTCCTACGAGCAGTACTTC
TRBV2	TRBJ2-7	.	.	CASSELYEQYF	TGTGCCAGCAGTGAGCTTTACGAGCAGTACTTC
TRBV10-3	TRBJ2-1	TRBD2	.	CAISGLADTYNEQFF	TGTGCCATCAGCGGACTAGCGGATACCTACAATGAGCAGTTCTTC
TRBV29-1	TRBJ1-1	.	many	CSVEWNTEAFF	TGCAGCGTAGAATGGAACACTGAAGCTTTCTTT
TRBV12-3/TRBV12-4	TRBJ1-2	.	.	CASSSWGRTSGHYGYTF	TGTGCCAGCTCTTCATGGGGTAGAACTAGCGGGCACTATGGCTACACCTTC
TRBV12-3/TRBV12-4	TRBJ1-6	.	few	CASSLGTVNSPLHF	TGTGCCAGCAGTTTAGGGACAGTGAATTCACCCCTCCACTTT
TRBV5-4	TRBJ2-3	.	many	CASSSDRAGRAPDTQYF	TGTGCCAGCAGCTCTGACAGGGCCGGGAGGGCCCCAGATACGCAGTATTTT
TRBV24-1	TRBJ2-2	TRBD1	many	CATSGTGSGFGELFF	TGTGCCACCAGCGGGACAGGGTCTGGCTTCGGGGAGCTGTTTTTT
TRBV4-3	TRBJ1-2	.	.	CASSRGDHYGYTF	TGCGCCAGCTCAAGGGGGGACCACTATGGCTACACCTTC